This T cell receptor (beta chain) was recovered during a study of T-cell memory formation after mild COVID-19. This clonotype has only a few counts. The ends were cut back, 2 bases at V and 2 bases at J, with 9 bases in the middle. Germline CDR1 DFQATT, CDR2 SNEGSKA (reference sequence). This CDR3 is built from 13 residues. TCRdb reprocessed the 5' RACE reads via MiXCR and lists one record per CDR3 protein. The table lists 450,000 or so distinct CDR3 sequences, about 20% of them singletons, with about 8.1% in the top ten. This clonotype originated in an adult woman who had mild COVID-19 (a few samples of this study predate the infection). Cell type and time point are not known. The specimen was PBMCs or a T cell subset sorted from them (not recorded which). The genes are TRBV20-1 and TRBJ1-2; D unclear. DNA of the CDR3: TGCAGTGCTAGACAGGTTCGAAACTATGGCTACACCTTC. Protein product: CSARQVRNYGYTF.